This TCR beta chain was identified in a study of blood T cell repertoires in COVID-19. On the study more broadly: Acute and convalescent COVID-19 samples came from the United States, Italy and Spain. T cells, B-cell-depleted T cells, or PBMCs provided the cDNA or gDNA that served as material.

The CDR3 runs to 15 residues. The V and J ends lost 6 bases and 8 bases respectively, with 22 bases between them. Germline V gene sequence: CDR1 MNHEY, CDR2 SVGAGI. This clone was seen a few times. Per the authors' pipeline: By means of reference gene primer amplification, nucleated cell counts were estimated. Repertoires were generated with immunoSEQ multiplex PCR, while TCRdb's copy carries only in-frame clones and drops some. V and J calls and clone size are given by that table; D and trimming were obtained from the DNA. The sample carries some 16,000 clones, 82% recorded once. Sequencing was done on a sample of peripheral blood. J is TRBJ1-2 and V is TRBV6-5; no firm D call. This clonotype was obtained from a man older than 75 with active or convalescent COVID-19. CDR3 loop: CASSRMTGSRRGYTF. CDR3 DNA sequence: TGTGCCAGCAGCCGAATGACCGGGTCTCGAAGGGGCTACACCTTC.